Given below is one T cell receptor (beta chain) in context. Its target is not known. The CDR3 extends over 16 amino acids. V shed 0 bases, J shed 4 bases, and the junction held 5 bases outside the gene matches. Germline V CDR1 and CDR2: MNHEY, SMNVEV (reference sequence). The data were taken from a study of cytomegalovirus exposure and HLA in healthy donors. At the level of the study: In a later analysis, it was reported that the 110 or so validation repertoires had been produced on the same platform as the roughly 610 repertoires belonging to the first cohort.

Here immunoSEQ multiplex PCR was the method, and the copy in TCRdb shows in-frame clones only, minus some. The sample has some 70,000 clones, around four fifths seen once; the top ten hold 2.5% to 3%. Study outcomes and limitations: Testing in vitro showed three CMV-associated chains specific for CMV antigens. Some public TCRs appeared in many individuals, while most sequences were rare.

From the approximately 120-subject validation cohort, which was separate from the roughly 700-subject first cohort, the donors were drawn. The TCR comes from a man younger than 40 in good health and CMV-seronegative. Sequenced: PBMCs. This chain links TRBV27 with TRBJ1-3; 8 positions agree with TRBD1. In DNA form, the CDR3 reads TGTGCCAGCAGTTTATCGGGGACAGGACCCGGAAACACCATATATTTT. Translated, it gives CASSLSGTGPGNTIYF.